The 13 T cell receptor beta chains listed next were all sequenced from one sample in a study of tumor-infiltrating lymphocytes in primary liver carcinoma. The roughly 20-34 mg bulk tissue piece was not sorted before simultaneous RNA and DNA extraction. Starting material of around 490 ng total RNA yielded TCR beta cDNA via a constant-region primer. ARM-PCR was slightly modified, and three nested multiplex PCR rounds with it gave rise to the TCR beta libraries. Rounds one and two of PCR, each of 10 cycles, were primed with TRBV1-TRBV30 forward primers and a C-beta reverse primer. TCRdb called the multiplex PCR reads again in MiXCR, with one record for every CDR3 protein. Among tens of thousands of distinct CDR3 sequences listed, about three quarters were seen once. The sequencing input was liver tumor tissue from sampling region 2. Subset given: tumor region T2, inferior pole. Receptor source: a man aged 40-55 years with primary liver carcinoma and hepatitis B virus infection.

This clonotype appeared many times. The chain joins TRBV7-9 to TRBJ2-3; D call uncertain. CDR3 length: 13 residues. The V end lost 5 bases, the J end lost 5 bases, and 11 bases lay between the germline ends. The germline V gene has CDR1 SEHNR and CDR2 FQNEAQ (reference sequence). CDR3 sequence: CASSPNSGDTQYF. The CDR3 coding sequence is TGTGCCAGCAGCCCAAATAGTGGAGATACGCAGTATTTT.

This chain connects TRBV6-2 or TRBV6-3 to TRBJ2-1; no clear D gene. The CDR3 consists of 11 residues. Trimming shortened V by 6 bases and J by 12 bases, and 12 bases separated the two germline ends. The germline V gene encodes CDR1 MNHEY and CDR2 SVGEGT. This CDR3 is CASSYHSGQFF. Here the CDR3 DNA reads TGTGCCAGCAGCTACCACAGTGGGCAGTTCTTC.

The V gene is TRBV5-5, the J gene TRBJ1-6, with a tentative D call TRBD1 (6 bases). CDR3 size: 18 residues. From germline, CDR1 is SGHKS and CDR2 YYEKEE (reference sequence). CDR3 sequence reads: CVNTLRDKTSSYNSPLHF. The CDR3 DNA sequence: TGTGTCAACACCCTACGGGACAAGACGAGCTCCTATAATTCACCCCTCCACTTT.

About this clonotype itself: The junction departs from germline at one end; a sequencing error may be responsible. This chain joins TRBV12-3 or TRBV12-4 and TRBJ2-1; D gene unclear. The CDR3 consists of 14 residues. The CDR3 sequence is CASKEMSSYNEESF. CDR3 coding DNA: TGTGCCAGCAAGGAGATGAGCTCCTACAATGAGGAGTCCTTC.

Remarks on this clonotype: The junction shows a germline mismatch at one end, possibly a read error. The genes are TRBV6-1 and TRBJ2-7; the match to TRBD2 covers 10 bases. The CDR3 runs to 16 residues. The germline CDR1 and CDR2 sequences are MNHNS and SASEGT. DNA for the CDR3: TGTTCCAGCAGTGAAGTACGAACTAGCGGGAAGTACGAGCACTACTTC. The encoded protein is CSSSEVRTSGKYEHYF.

The table lists this clonotype with a count of one. This may come from a read error, since a much larger clone is one base off. The chain joins TRBV2 to TRBJ1-5; D ambiguous. The V gene lost 7 bases and the J gene lost 7 bases, with 14 bases spanning the gap. CDR3 length: 13 amino acids. Looked up from germline, CDR1 is SNHLY and CDR2 is FYNNEI. The chain's CDR3 is CASNEDGGQPQHF. CDR3 nucleotides: TGTGCCAGCAATGAGGACGGTGGGCAGCCCCAGCATTTT. Variable domain in full (rest from reference TRBV2 and TRBJ1-5): EPEVTQTPSHQVTQMGQEVILRCVPISNHLYFYWYRQILGQKVEFLVSFYNNEISEKSEIFDDQFSVERPDGSNFTLKIRSTKLEDSAMYFCASNEDGGQPQHFGDGTRLSIL.

On this clonotype itself: Germline is not matched at one junction end, which may reflect a read error. This rearrangement joins TRBV6-2 or TRBV6-3 to TRBJ2-3, with 9 bases that match TRBD2. The CDR3 runs 14 residues. In germline, CDR1 is MNHEY, CDR2 SVGEGT. CDR3 nucleotide sequence: TGTGCCAGTATGAGCGGGAGGAGCACAAATACGCAATATTTT. Amino acid sequence: CASMSGRSTNTQYF.

Of note for this clonotype: The conserved phenylalanine or tryptophan normally closing the CDR3 is absent here, so this likely arose from a read error. Because the CDR3's place on the DNA is in doubt, the DNA is left out and the CDR3 is given as listed by TCRdb. J is TRBJ1-5 and V is TRBV11-3; TRBD1, the table's D call, lacks a check against the DNA. CDR1 is SGHNT, CDR2 YENEEA, per germline. Both ends counted, the CDR3 spans 15 residues. CDR3 sequence reads: CASSLDLGVAQPQHY.

This clonotype was observed a single time. The junction does not match germline at one end; this may be a read error. The chain employs TRBV7-8 and TRBJ2-7, with a possible D match to TRBD1 (5 bases). The V gene's germline CDR1 is SGHVS and CDR2 FQNEAQ. This CDR3 comprises 16 residues. The CDR3 protein is CASGSASTVCINEQYF. CDR3 nucleotide sequence: TGTGCCAGCGGCTCCGCCTCGACAGTGTGCATCAACGAGCAGTACTTT.

The rearrangement links TRBV29-1 to TRBJ2-7, with 8 bases fitting TRBD1. Germline values: CDR1 SQVTM, CDR2 ANQGSEA. The CDR3 is 13 amino acids. V shed 1 base and J 9 bases; nucleotides not matched to a gene: 8. CDR3 amino acids: CSVEGQGTTGQYF. Written as DNA, the CDR3 is TGCAGCGTTGAAGGACAGGGGACAACTGGGCAGTACTTC.

About this clonotype itself: The junction departs from the called germline gene at one end, perhaps through a read error. The rearrangement links TRBV11-2 to TRBJ2-1; 7 positions agree with TRBD2. From germline, CDR1 is SGHAT and CDR2 FQNNGV. This CDR3 comprises 15 residues. The DNA of the CDR3 is TGCGCCAGCAGCTTTAGCGGGCCACTCGACTATGAGCACTTCTTC. Translation gives CASSFSGPLDYEHFF.

Details on this clonotype: The junction and the germline gene differ at one end; a read error may be behind it. The rearrangement uses TRBV6-2 or TRBV6-3 and TRBJ2-5; D possibly corresponds to TRBD2 (5 bases). The CDR3 covers 15 residues. Germline-derived CDR1 and CDR2 are MNHEY and SVGEGT. This CDR3 reads CARSWASWEMETQYF. CDR3 sequence (DNA): TGTGCCAGAAGTTGGGCGTCCTGGGAGATGGAGACCCAGTACTTC.

Worth noting for this clonotype: The germline gene is not matched at one end of the junction; a read error may be the cause. The gene calls are TRBV14 and TRBJ1-1; D gene uncertain. Germline loops: CDR1 SGHDN, CDR2 FVKESK. This CDR3 has 13 amino acids. CDR3 nucleotides: TGTGCCGGCAGCCAGATACTCCAGTGCCGGGCTTTCTTC. Its translation is CAGSQILQCRAFF.